What follows is one T cell receptor beta chain and its context. This clonotype was observed a handful of times. The antigen it recognizes is unknown. Base qualities are not recorded, but no much larger clone differs from it by a single base. This record belongs to a study of response to subunit inactivated influenza vaccine (dated by TCRdb to between 2017 and 2018). Context from the whole study: To follow how T cells responded to a trivalent subunit inactivated influenza vaccine, the researchers relied on deep quantitative profiling of the T cell receptor repertoire.

Library preparation used RT-PCR. TCRdb records Illumina HiSeq 2500 as the sequencer. TCRdb's own reprocessing of the public reads used fastp at Q25 and MiXCR and kept productive beta chains. Each entry merges the rows of one CDR3 protein and shows their most common DNA and genes. For this sample the table gives about 160,000 distinct CDR3 sequences, of which 9.5% to 13% were detected only once. 12% of the sample goes to the ten largest clones. Summary of the overall study and its limitations: It was suggested by the authors that each seasonal influenza vaccination may recruit only a limited number of new T cells.

Taken from the germline V gene, the CDR1 and CDR2 loops are SGHTA and FQGTGA. V is trimmed back by 5 bases and J by 5 bases, and the junction contains 14 bases that no gene match accounts for. Counted from cysteine to phenylalanine, this CDR3 has 17 amino acids. Only the CDR3 DNA is retained, 51 bases long and in frame from the first base. The time point label, as the study defines it: around 45 days after influenza vaccine administration. Recombination joined TRBV7-3 with TRBJ2-5, with 10 central nucleotides matching TRBD2. The material was non-naive T cells sorted from PBMCs, obtained around seven weeks after vaccination. Read against the paper, the sample's cell subset or site label means: memory T cell fraction. The source of this sequence is a man aged 50-60 years who received an inactivated influenza vaccine. Donor details come from another sample of the same person, matched by shared clones. The encoded CDR3 is CASSPGPKREGPETQYF. The DNA sequence is as follows: TGTGCCAGCAGCCCGGGTCCAAAGCGGGAGGGCCCCGAGACCCAGTACTTC. Reference TRBV7-3 and TRBJ2-5 proteins supply the regions before and after the CDR3; the full variable domain is: GAGVSQTPSNKVTEKGKYVELRCDPISGHTALYWYRQSLGQGPEFLIYFQGTGAADDSGLPNDRFFAVRPEGSVSTLKIQRTERGDSAVYLCASSPGPKREGPETQYFGPGTRLLVL.